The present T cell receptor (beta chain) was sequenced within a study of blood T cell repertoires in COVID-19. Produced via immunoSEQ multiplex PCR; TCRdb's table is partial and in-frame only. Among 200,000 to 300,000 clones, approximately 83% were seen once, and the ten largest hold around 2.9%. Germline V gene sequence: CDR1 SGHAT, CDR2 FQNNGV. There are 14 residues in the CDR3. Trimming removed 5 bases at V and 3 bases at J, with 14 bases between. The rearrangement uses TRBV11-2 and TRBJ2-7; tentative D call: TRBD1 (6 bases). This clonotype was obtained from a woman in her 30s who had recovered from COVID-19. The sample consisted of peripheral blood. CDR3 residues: CASSARTENYEQYF. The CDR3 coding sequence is TGTGCCAGCAGCGCGCGGACAGAGAACTACGAGCAGTACTTC.